These T cell receptor beta chains were read from a single sample in a study of T cell repertoires in cytomegalovirus infection. Which antigens these TCRs recognize remains unknown. From the reads, TCRdb called clonotypes with MiXCR, one entry per CDR3 protein. The table includes fewer than 650,000 distinct CDR3 sequences, just under 40% detected once. The source was cultured PBMCs, collected from culture after CMV antigen stimulation. Receptors originate from a human donor in good health (CMV status not recorded). Some clones in this sample may be carry-over from other donors' samples. Both conserved end residues are part of each CDR3. The D gene is left open where the match is weak. Clone sizes are given selectively: once, few, many, or a class where the clone is expanded.

abundance: .; v_gene: TRBV14; d_gene: .; j_gene: TRBJ2-3; CDR3nt: TGTGCCAGCAGCCAAGGGGGAGCGGACGATTCTAGCACAGATACGCAGTATTTT; CDR3aa: CASSQGGADDSSTDTQYF
abundance: .; v_gene: TRBV28; d_gene: .; j_gene: TRBJ1-2; CDR3nt: TGTGCCAGCAGTCCCCTTGTCCTCGGGCAGTCCTATGGCTACACCTTC; CDR3aa: CASSPLVLGQSYGYTF
abundance: few; v_gene: TRBV12-3/TRBV12-4; d_gene: TRBD1; j_gene: TRBJ1-4; CDR3nt: TGTGCCAGCAGTTTGATTCCGGGACAGGGCGGTGAAAAACTGTTTTTT; CDR3aa: CASSLIPGQGGEKLFF
abundance: .; v_gene: TRBV7-6; d_gene: TRBD2; j_gene: TRBJ2-7; CDR3nt: TGTGCCAGCAGCGTCTCCTCGACTAGCGGGAGGTTCCACGAGCAGTACTTC; CDR3aa: CASSVSSTSGRFHEQYF
abundance: .; v_gene: TRBV7-9; d_gene: .; j_gene: TRBJ1-5; CDR3nt: TGTGCCAGCAGCCCGTGGGGAGTGGATCAGCCCCAGCATTTT; CDR3aa: CASSPWGVDQPQHF
abundance: .; v_gene: TRBV7-4; d_gene: TRBD1; j_gene: TRBJ1-1; CDR3nt: TGTGCCAGCACCACAGGGGGGTACGGTGAAGCTTTCTTT; CDR3aa: CASTTGGYGEAFF
abundance: few; v_gene: TRBV7-6; d_gene: TRBD2; j_gene: TRBJ2-3; CDR3nt: TGTGCCAGCAGCCGCACTAGCGGGGGGGCCTGGGATACGCAGTATTTT; CDR3aa: CASSRTSGGAWDTQYF
abundance: few; v_gene: TRBV7-8; d_gene: .; j_gene: TRBJ2-7; CDR3nt: TGTGCCAGCGGGACTGGTGGCGGAACCTACGAGCAGTACTTC; CDR3aa: CASGTGGGTYEQYF
abundance: .; v_gene: TRBV6-1; d_gene: .; j_gene: TRBJ2-1; CDR3nt: TGTGCCAGCACCGGGTTGGGGTTTGGTGAGCAGTTCTTC; CDR3aa: CASTGLGFGEQFF
abundance: .; v_gene: TRBV12-3/TRBV12-4; d_gene: TRBD2; j_gene: TRBJ2-7; CDR3nt: TGTGCCAGCAGTTTTAATGTGGGACTAGCTGGGCAGTACTTC; CDR3aa: CASSFNVGLAGQYF
abundance: .; v_gene: TRBV18; d_gene: TRBD1; j_gene: TRBJ1-1; CDR3nt: TGTGCCAGCTCACCTTTAAGGGGGCCGGGCACTGAAGCTTTCTTT; CDR3aa: CASSPLRGPGTEAFF
abundance: .; v_gene: TRBV12-3/TRBV12-4; d_gene: .; j_gene: TRBJ2-3; CDR3nt: TGTGCCAGCAGGCCCAAAAGTATCGAGGGGCTAGGTACGCAGTATTTT; CDR3aa: CASRPKSIEGLGTQYF
abundance: few; v_gene: TRBV7-6; d_gene: TRBD1; j_gene: TRBJ1-3; CDR3nt: TGTGCCAGCAGTCAAACAACAGGGGTCACTGGAAACACCATATATTTT; CDR3aa: CASSQTTGVTGNTIYF
abundance: .; v_gene: TRBV12-3/TRBV12-4; d_gene: .; j_gene: TRBJ1-1; CDR3nt: TGTGCCAGCAGTTTCCAGGAAATGAACACTGAAGCTTTCTTT; CDR3aa: CASSFQEMNTEAFF
abundance: once; v_gene: TRBV28; d_gene: .; j_gene: TRBJ1-1; CDR3nt: TGTGCCAGCAGTTTAATGGGGAATGGTGGAGCTTTCTTT; CDR3aa: CASSLMGNGGAFF
abundance: .; v_gene: TRBV6-2/TRBV6-3; d_gene: .; j_gene: TRBJ1-1; CDR3nt: TGTGCCAGCAGCCCCGAACAGTATCGGACTGAAGCTTTCTTT; CDR3aa: CASSPEQYRTEAFF
abundance: once; v_gene: TRBV6-1; d_gene: TRBD2; j_gene: TRBJ2-3; CDR3nt: TGTGCCAGCAGATTAGCGGGAGTCGCCCCAGATACGCAGTATTTT; CDR3aa: CASRLAGVAPDTQYF
abundance: many; v_gene: TRBV28; d_gene: .; j_gene: TRBJ1-1; CDR3nt: TGTGCCAGCAGTTTGTCTACAGGAGGTGGGAACACTGAAGCTTTCTTT; CDR3aa: CASSLSTGGGNTEAFF